The entry that follows covers one TCR beta chain sequence. RNA transcripts were the template for amplifying TCR beta CDR3 regions. The HTBI set primed first-round TCR CDR3 RT-PCR. Each CDR3 protein gets one entry after TCRdb re-called the multiplex PCR reads with MiXCR. The sample holds about 510,000 distinct CDR3 sequences; approximately 48% are singletons and the top ten take around 47%. These data belong to a study of T cells in Graves' hyperthyroidism and ophthalmopathy. Uncontrolled infection, other autoimmune disease, pregnancy or lactation disqualified patients from enrolment. Germline assignment: CDR1 MNHEY and CDR2 SVGAGI. Germline trimming cut 2 bases from V and 3 bases from J; bases unmatched to any gene: 21. The CDR3 loop spans 20 amino acids.

Sequenced sample: peripheral blood or thyroid tissue (not recorded which). The rearrangement uses TRBV6-5 and TRBJ2-7, with TRBD2 matching over 8 bases. This TCR came from an adult woman with Graves' disease, either hyperthyroidism or ophthalmopathy (not recorded which). The CDR3 nucleotides are TGTGCCAGCAGTTACGATGGTAGGCCGGGAAGGAGCGGGAGACTCTACGAGCAGTACTTC. Translating it yields CASSYDGRPGRSGRLYEQYF.